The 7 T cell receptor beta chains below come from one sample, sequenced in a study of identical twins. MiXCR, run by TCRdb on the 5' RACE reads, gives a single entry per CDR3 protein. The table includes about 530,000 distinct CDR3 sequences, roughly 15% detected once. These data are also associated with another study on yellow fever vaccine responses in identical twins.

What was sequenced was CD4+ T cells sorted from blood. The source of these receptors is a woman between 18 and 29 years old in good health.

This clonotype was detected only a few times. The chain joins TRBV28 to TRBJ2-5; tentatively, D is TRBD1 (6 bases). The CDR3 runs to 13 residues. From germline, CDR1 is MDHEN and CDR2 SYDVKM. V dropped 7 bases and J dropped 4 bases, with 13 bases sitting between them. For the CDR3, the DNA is TGTGCCAGCACCCCCAGGGGTCGAGAGACCCAGTACTTC. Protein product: CASTPRGRETQYF.

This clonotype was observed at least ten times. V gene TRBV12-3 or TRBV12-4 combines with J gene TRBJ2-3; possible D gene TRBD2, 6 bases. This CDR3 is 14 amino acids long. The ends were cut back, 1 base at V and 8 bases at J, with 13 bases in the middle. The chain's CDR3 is CASSLGGRLGTQYF. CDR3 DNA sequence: TGTGCCAGCAGTTTAGGGGGCCGACTAGGTACGCAGTATTTT.

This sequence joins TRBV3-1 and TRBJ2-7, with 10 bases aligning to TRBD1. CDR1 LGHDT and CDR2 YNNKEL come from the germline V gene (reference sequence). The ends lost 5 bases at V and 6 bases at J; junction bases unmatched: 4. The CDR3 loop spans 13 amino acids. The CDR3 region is CASSYGQGGEQYV. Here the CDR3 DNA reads TGTGCCAGCAGCTACGGACAGGGGGGCGAGCAGTACGTC.

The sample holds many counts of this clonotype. The DNA for the CDR3 is TGTGCCAGCAGGAAGGCCGGAAATAATGAAAAACTGTTTTTT. Translation gives CASRKAGNNEKLFF. The J gene is TRBJ1-4, the V gene TRBV11-2; no firm D call. The V and J ends lost 6 bases and 4 bases respectively, with 12 bases between them. The germline V gene encodes CDR1 SGHAT and CDR2 FQNNGV. The CDR3 runs to 14 residues.

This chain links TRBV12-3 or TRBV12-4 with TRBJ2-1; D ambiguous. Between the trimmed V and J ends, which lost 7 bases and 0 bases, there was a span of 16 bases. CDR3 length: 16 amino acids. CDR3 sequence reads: CASMTLTTRSYNEQFF. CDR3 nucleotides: TGTGCCAGCATGACCCTAACTACACGCTCCTACAATGAGCAGTTCTTC.

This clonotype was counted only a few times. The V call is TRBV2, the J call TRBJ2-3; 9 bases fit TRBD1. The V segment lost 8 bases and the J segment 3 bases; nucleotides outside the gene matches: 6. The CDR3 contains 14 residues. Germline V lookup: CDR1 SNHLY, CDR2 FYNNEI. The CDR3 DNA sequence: TGTGCCAGCGGGGGACAGGGCACAACAGATACGCAGTATTTT. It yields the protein CASGGQGTTDTQYF.

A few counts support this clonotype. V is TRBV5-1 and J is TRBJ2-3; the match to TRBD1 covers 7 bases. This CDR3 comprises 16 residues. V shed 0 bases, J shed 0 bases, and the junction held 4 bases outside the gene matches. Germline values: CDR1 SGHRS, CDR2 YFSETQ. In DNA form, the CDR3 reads TGCGCCAGCAGCTTGGAGGGGACAGTCAGCACAGATACGCAGTATTTT. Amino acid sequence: CASSLEGTVSTDTQYF.